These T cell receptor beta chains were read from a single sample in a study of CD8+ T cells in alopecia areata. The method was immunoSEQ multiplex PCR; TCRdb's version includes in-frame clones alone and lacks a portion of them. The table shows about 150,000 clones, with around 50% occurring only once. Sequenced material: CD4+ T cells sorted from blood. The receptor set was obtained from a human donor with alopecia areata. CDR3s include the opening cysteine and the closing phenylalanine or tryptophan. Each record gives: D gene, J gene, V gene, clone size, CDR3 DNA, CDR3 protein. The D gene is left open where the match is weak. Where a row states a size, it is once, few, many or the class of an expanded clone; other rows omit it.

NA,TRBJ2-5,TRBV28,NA,TGTGCCAGCAGTCACAGGGATGTGGAGACCCAGTACTTC,CASSHRDVETQYF
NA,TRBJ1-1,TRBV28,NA,TGTGCCAGCAGTTTACCCACCAGTTACACTGAAGCTTTCTTT,CASSLPTSYTEAFF
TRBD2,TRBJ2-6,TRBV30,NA,TGTGCCTGGAGCCAGTTGAGAACCGGGACTAGCATATCGCTAGGACCCAACGTCCTGACTTTC,CAWSQLRTGTSISLGPNVLTF
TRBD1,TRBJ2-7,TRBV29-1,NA,TGCAGCGTCCGGGGACAGACCCACGAGCAGTACTTC,CSVRGQTHEQYF
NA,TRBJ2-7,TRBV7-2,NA,TGTGCCAGCAGCACCCAGACACGGGACACCTCCTACGAGCAGTACTTC,CASSTQTRDTSYEQYF
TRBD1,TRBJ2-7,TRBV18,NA,TGTGCCAGCTCATACTTCACCAAACAGGGGGACGAGCAGTACTTC,CASSYFTKQGDEQYF
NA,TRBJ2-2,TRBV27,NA,TGTGCCAGCAGTTTGCTTCCTCGAACCCTCTCCACCGGGGAGCTGTTTTTT,CASSLLPRTLSTGELFF
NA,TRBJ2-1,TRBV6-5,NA,TGTGCCAGCAGCCTCGGGCCCGAGCAGTTCTTC,CASSLGPEQFF
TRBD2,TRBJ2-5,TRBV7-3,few,TGTGCCAGCAGCCTGGGAGGGTTGGAGACCCAGTACTTC,CASSLGGLETQYF
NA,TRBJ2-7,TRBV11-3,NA,TGTGCCAGCAGCCCGTACCATGAGCAGTACTTC,CASSPYHEQYF
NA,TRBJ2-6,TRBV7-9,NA,TGTGCCAGCAGCTTTGGACACCAATCCTCTGGGGCCAACGTCCTGACTTTC,CASSFGHQSSGANVLTF
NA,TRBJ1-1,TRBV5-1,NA,TGCGCCAGCAGCTCCGGGGCATCCCGGGTGAACACTGAAGCTTTCTTT,CASSSGASRVNTEAFF
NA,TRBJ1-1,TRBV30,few,TGTGCCTGGAGTGTATGGGGGTCCCCTGGTGGGACTGAAGCTTTCTTT,CAWSVWGSPGGTEAFF
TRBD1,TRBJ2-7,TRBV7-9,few,TGTGCCAGCAGCTTAGCTCCGGACAGGGGGCTCAGGTACGAGCAGTACTTC,CASSLAPDRGLRYEQYF
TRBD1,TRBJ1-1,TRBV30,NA,TGTGCCTGGGGACAGGGAGGCGCTGAAGCTTTCTTT,CAWGQGGAEAFF
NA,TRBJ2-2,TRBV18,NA,TGTGCCAGCTCACCACCCAATCAAGCAGTGGCCGGGGAGCTGTTTTTT,CASSPPNQAVAGELFF
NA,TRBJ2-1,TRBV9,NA,TGTGCCAGCAGCGTAGAGGACTTCCTGGGCGATGAGCAGTTCTTC,CASSVEDFLGDEQFF
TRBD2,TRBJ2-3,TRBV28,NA,TGTGCCAGCAGGTTTAGCGGGAGTACAGATACGCAGTATTTT,CASRFSGSTDTQYF
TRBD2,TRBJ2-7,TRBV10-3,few,TGTGCCATCAGTGCCGGACTAGCGGGGAAGTGGGAGCAGTACTTC,CAISAGLAGKWEQYF
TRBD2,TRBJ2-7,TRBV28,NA,TGTGCCAGCAGTTCTGGACTAGCGGGAGGTTACGAGCAGTACTTC,CASSSGLAGGYEQYF
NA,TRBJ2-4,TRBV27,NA,TGTGCCAGCAGTTTACTTGGGATATTAGCCAAAAACATTCAGTACTTC,CASSLLGILAKNIQYF
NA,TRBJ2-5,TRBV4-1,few,TGCGCCAGCAGCCAAATATCAGATCGGGAGACCCAGTACTTC,CASSQISDRETQYF
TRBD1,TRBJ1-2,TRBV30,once,TGTGCCTGGAGCTACCGGGACAGGGCTGGCTACACCTTC,CAWSYRDRAGYTF
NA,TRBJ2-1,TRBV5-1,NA,TGCGCCAGCAGCCTGCCATCCCGTGGGGGGGGCACCCTTAGGAATGAGCAGTTCTTC,CASSLPSRGGGTLRNEQFF
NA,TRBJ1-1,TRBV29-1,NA,TGCAGCGTTGATAAAGGGCTAAACACTGAAGCTTTCTTT,CSVDKGLNTEAFF
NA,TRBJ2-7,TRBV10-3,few,TGTGCCGCGACTACCGCCCTACTCTCCTACGAGCAGTACTTC,CAATTALLSYEQYF
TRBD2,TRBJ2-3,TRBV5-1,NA,TGCGCCAGCAGCTTGGGACACTCTAGCGGTTCCACAGATACGCAGTATTTT,CASSLGHSSGSTDTQYF
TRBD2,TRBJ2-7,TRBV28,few,TGTGCCAGCAGTCTGGGGTTTGGTGCGGGAGGATTCGGCGAGCAGTACTTC,CASSLGFGAGGFGEQYF
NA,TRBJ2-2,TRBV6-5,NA,TGTGCCAGCAATCCGACAGGACCGAACACCGGGGAGCTGTTTTTT,CASNPTGPNTGELFF
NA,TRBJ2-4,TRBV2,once,TGTGCCAGCCGTCCCCGGGACACCGGCAAAAACATTCAGTACTTC,CASRPRDTGKNIQYF
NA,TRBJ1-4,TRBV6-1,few,TGTGCCAGCAGTGCCTCCCCCGGGACATGGGGTGAAAAACTGTTTTTT,CASSASPGTWGEKLFF
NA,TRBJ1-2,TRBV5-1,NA,TGCGCCAGCAGCTTGGTAGCAGAATTGAACTATGGCTACACCTTC,CASSLVAELNYGYTF
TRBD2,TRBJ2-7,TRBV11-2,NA,TGTGCCAGCAGCTCCCTAGCGGGAGGGCGGAACGAGCAGTACTTC,CASSSLAGGRNEQYF
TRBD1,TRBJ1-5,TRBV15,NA,TGTGCCACCAGCGGGGGACAGATCGATAGCAATCAGCCCCAGCATTTT,CATSGGQIDSNQPQHF
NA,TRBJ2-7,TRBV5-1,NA,TGCGCCAGCTCCGCTCGGACGGGAACCTCCTACGAGCAGTACTTC,CASSARTGTSYEQYF
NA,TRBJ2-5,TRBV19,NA,TGTGCCAGACCCATGGTAGCGGAGACCCAGTACTTC,CARPMVAETQYF
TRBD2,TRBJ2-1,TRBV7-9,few,TGTGCCAGCAGCTTGGTTCGGGAGGGCCGGAATGAGCAGTTCTTC,CASSLVREGRNEQFF
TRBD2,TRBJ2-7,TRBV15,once,TGTGCCACCAGCAGCCGACTAGCGGGAACCGAGCAGTACTTC,CATSSRLAGTEQYF